These T cell receptor beta chains were read from a single sample in a study of human T cells and chemical hapten exposure. TCRdb itself ran the RACE reads through MiXCR, one entry per CDR3 protein. The repertoire holds about 270,000 distinct CDR3 sequences, with roughly 7.7% as singletons. The sample consisted of whole blood, taken in connection with sensitization to the hapten diphenylcyclopropenone (DPC). The receptors were gathered from a man younger than 35 with alopecia areata. Some clones in this sample may be carry-over from other donors' samples. The CDR3 runs from the conserved cysteine through the conserved F or W. Fields, in order: CDR3 protein, CDR3 DNA, J gene, V gene, clone size, D gene. D genes are given only for firm matches. Rows give clone size only sometimes, using once, few, many, or a class for an expanded clone.

CDR3: CASTEGGSYNEQFF
DNA: TGTGCCAGCACCGAGGGAGGGTCCTACAATGAGCAGTTCTTC
J: TRBJ2-1
V: TRBV6-6
size: few
D: TRBD2

CDR3: CASSLALASSYNEQFF
DNA: TGTGCCAGCAGCCTAGCACTAGCTAGCTCCTACAATGAGCAGTTCTTC
J: TRBJ2-1
V: TRBV7-6
size: few
D: -

CDR3: CASSSSGQGKAFF
DNA: TGTGCCAGCAGTTCAAGCGGACAGGGAAAAGCTTTCTTT
J: TRBJ1-1
V: TRBV28
size: -
D: TRBD1

CDR3: CASSSYSGANVLTF
DNA: TGTGCCAGCAGCTCCTACTCTGGGGCCAACGTCCTGACTTTC
J: TRBJ2-6
V: TRBV7-2
size: many
D: -

CDR3: CASSLQGIGGYTF
DNA: TGTGCCAGCAGTTTACAGGGAATCGGTGGCTACACCTTC
J: TRBJ1-2
V: TRBV12-3/TRBV12-4
size: -
D: -

CDR3: CASKGRGGTEAFF
DNA: TGTGCCAGCAAGGGCAGGGGAGGGACTGAAGCTTTCTTT
J: TRBJ1-1
V: TRBV6-5
size: -
D: -

CDR3: CATKLAGENIQYF
DNA: TGCGCCACTAAGCTTGCGGGGGAGAACATTCAGTACTTC
J: TRBJ2-4
V: TRBV5-1
size: many
D: TRBD2

CDR3: CASSQEPGPSTDTQYF
DNA: TGCGCCAGCAGCCAAGAACCAGGGCCTAGCACAGATACGCAGTATTTT
J: TRBJ2-3
V: TRBV4-3
size: many
D: -

CDR3: CASSPGWTQYF
DNA: TGTGCCAGCAGCCCGGGGTGGACCCAGTACTTC
J: TRBJ2-5
V: TRBV7-7
size: many
D: -

CDR3: CSVENPGSGGYTF
DNA: TGCAGCGTTGAAAACCCAGGGTCCGGGGGCTACACCTTC
J: TRBJ1-2
V: TRBV29-1
size: many
D: -

CDR3: CASSFMGYQETQYF
DNA: TGTGCCAGCAGTTTTATGGGTTACCAAGAGACCCAGTACTTC
J: TRBJ2-5
V: TRBV6-2/TRBV6-3
size: few
D: -

CDR3: CASSDRENIQYF
DNA: TGTGCCAGCAGTGACAGGGAAAACATTCAGTACTTC
J: TRBJ2-4
V: TRBV12-3/TRBV12-4
size: few
D: TRBD1

CDR3: CASPPGQQGVLLMNTEAFF
DNA: TGTGCCAGCCCCCCGGGACAGCAAGGGGTATTATTAATGAACACTGAAGCTTTCTTT
J: TRBJ1-1
V: TRBV2
size: -
D: TRBD1

CDR3: CASRLAGVLFSQYF
DNA: TGTGCCAGCAGACTAGCGGGGGTCCTGTTTTCGCAGTATTTT
J: TRBJ2-3
V: TRBV6-1
size: few
D: TRBD2

CDR3: CASSTLRGGRWETQYF
DNA: TGTGCCAGCAGCACCCTCCGGGGGGGGCGCTGGGAGACCCAGTACTTC
J: TRBJ2-5
V: TRBV7-9
size: few
D: TRBD2

CDR3: CASRRQQQNTEAFF
DNA: TGTGCCTCCCGCCGGCAGCAACAGAACACTGAAGCTTTCTTT
J: TRBJ1-1
V: TRBV28
size: -
D: -

CDR3: CASSQAYGGARQPQHF
DNA: TGCGCCAGCAGCCAAGCGTACGGGGGCGCACGGCAGCCCCAGCATTTT
J: TRBJ1-5
V: TRBV4-1
size: -
D: -

CDR3: CASSYETGFGELFF
DNA: TGTGCCAGCAGTTACGAGACAGGGTTCGGGGAGCTGTTTTTT
J: TRBJ2-2
V: TRBV6-5
size: few
D: TRBD1

CDR3: CSAKRRTRSYDETEAFF
DNA: TGCAGTGCCAAACGTAGGACACGGAGTTACGATGAGACTGAAGCTTTCTTT
J: TRBJ1-1
V: TRBV20-1
size: -
D: -

CDR3: CASSLGGSYNSPLHF
DNA: TGTGCCAGCAGTTTAGGGGGCTCCTATAATTCACCCCTCCACTTT
J: TRBJ1-6
V: TRBV28
size: many
D: -

CDR3: CASSHRGGDPHRTGANVLTF
DNA: TGCGCCAGCAGCCATCGTGGCGGGGACCCCCACCGAACTGGGGCCAACGTCCTGACTTTC
J: TRBJ2-6
V: TRBV4-3
size: many
D: -

CDR3: CASSPDRVVVYEQYF
DNA: TGCGCCAGCTCTCCCGACAGGGTTGTAGTCTACGAGCAGTACTTC
J: TRBJ2-7
V: TRBV5-1
size: -
D: TRBD1

CDR3: CASSLAELGEGPYNTGELFF
DNA: TGTGCCAGCAGCTTAGCCGAGCTCGGTGAGGGGCCCTATAACACCGGGGAGCTGTTTTTT
J: TRBJ2-2
V: TRBV7-2
size: few
D: -

CDR3: CSANRDGSYEQYF
DNA: TGCAGTGCTAACCGGGACGGGTCCTACGAGCAGTACTTC
J: TRBJ2-7
V: TRBV20-1
size: few
D: -

CDR3: CASHQGYGYNSPLHF
DNA: TGTGCCAGCCACCAGGGTTATGGGTATAATTCACCCCTCCACTTT
J: TRBJ1-6
V: TRBV27
size: -
D: -

CDR3: CASSSLRLSGGGYNEQFF
DNA: TGTGCCAGCAGTTCCCTTAGACTTAGCGGGGGGGGCTACAATGAGCAGTTCTTC
J: TRBJ2-1
V: TRBV27
size: few
D: TRBD2

CDR3: CASSLGGALYNEQFF
DNA: TGTGCCAGCAGCTTAGGCGGGGCACTTTACAATGAGCAGTTCTTC
J: TRBJ2-1
V: TRBV7-9
size: many
D: -

CDR3: CASTLGTELQETQYF
DNA: TGTGCCAGCACCCTCGGGACCGAATTACAAGAGACCCAGTACTTC
J: TRBJ2-5
V: TRBV28
size: many
D: -

CDR3: CASSYPSGTGELFF
DNA: TGTGCCAGCAGTTACCCCAGCGGGACCGGGGAGCTGTTTTTT
J: TRBJ2-2
V: TRBV7-8
size: -
D: -